This TCR beta chain was obtained from a study of blood T cell repertoires in COVID-19. Trimming removed 3 bases from V and 7 bases from J, with 12 bases in between. CDR3 size: 13 residues. Data came from immunoSEQ multiplex PCR; TCRdb stores just in-frame clones and leaves some out. The table has more than 85,000 clones, around nine tenths seen once. This chain uses TRBV12-3 or TRBV12-4 with TRBJ1-1; D possibly corresponds to TRBD1 (5 bases). Sample: peripheral blood. The TCR was taken from a man in his fifties with COVID-19, enrolled during active disease. The CDR3 protein is CASSFQGSGEAFF. In DNA, the CDR3 is TGTGCCAGCAGTTTTCAGGGATCAGGTGAAGCTTTCTTT.